This TCR beta chain was identified in a study of CXCR3-negative and CXCR3-positive naive CD8 T cells. Study outcomes and limitations: Unlike memory cells, which differed, naive CXCR3-negative and CXCR3-positive cells had similar TRBV-TRBJ usage. Diversity in memory CD8+ cells fell much lower than the comparably high levels seen in both naive subsets. Against CXCR3-negative naive cells, CXCR3-positive naive cells showed more hydrophobic TRB CDR3s.

5' RACE that incorporated UMI labels was used to prepare the TRB cDNA libraries. TCRdb re-called the 5' RACE reads; every CDR3 protein appears as one record, without DNA. The sample's table shows some 60,000 distinct CDR3 sequences. Triplicate 300,000-cell sorts were made of each CD8+ T cell subset. CD45RO-CCR7+CD27+CD95- cells counted as naive CD8+ T cells. In germline, CDR1 is SQVTM, CDR2 ANQGSEA. CDR3 length: 16 residues. In the case of this clonotype: Its matching antigen is unknown.

Material: naive CXCR3+ CD8+ T cells from blood. Subset here: CD45RO-CCR7+CD27+CD95- naive CD8+ T cells expressing CXCR3 (TNR3+). The TCR originated in a human donor in good health. Some clones in this sample may be carry-over from other donors' samples. The V gene is TRBV29-1, the J gene TRBJ2-5; absent DNA, TCRdb's TRBD1 call cannot be checked. The CDR3 region is CSVENPLGSSVETQYF.